This T cell receptor (beta chain) was profiled in a study of cytomegalovirus exposure and HLA in healthy donors. Study-wide findings and caveats: The authors later found most CMV-associated TCR beta chains appeared HLA-restricted. Per a prior analysis, the majority of TCR beta V segments were productive roughly 87% or roughly 30% of the time. As a later analysis revealed, the rate of TCR association differed by HLA locus, with DRB1 most and HLA-C fewest.

Amplification used 60 Vbeta primers and 13 Jbeta primers. Using immunoSEQ multiplex PCR, the repertoire was profiled, and TCRdb retains in-frame clones only, with some absent. The sample includes more than 80,000 clones, around 80% of them seen just once. The CDR3 sequence is 16 residues long. Germline V gives CDR1 LNHNV, CDR2 YYDKDF (reference sequence). All the people who gave samples were healthy bone marrow donors. A word on this clone: Its antigen is as yet unknown.

Sequences were obtained from PBMCs. V is TRBV15 and J is TRBJ2-5; 7 bases agree with TRBD2. The DNA end favors TRBJ2-7, so the J call may be wrong. This TCR was recovered from a human donor in good health. CDR3 in DNA: TGTGCCACCAGCAGATCGCGGGGGTGGGAAGGCTACGAGCAGTACTTC. Residues: CATSRSRGWEGYEQYF.